This T cell receptor beta chain stems from a study of cytomegalovirus exposure and HLA in healthy donors. As concerns this clone: The antigen is undetermined.

This CDR3 is built from 14 residues. V lost 1 base to trimming and J lost 0 bases; unmatched junction nucleotides: 0. Germline lookup yields CDR1 GTSNPN and CDR2 SVGIG (reference sequence). The study ran its PCR with 60 Vbeta and 13 Jbeta primers. TCRdb's table, derived via immunoSEQ multiplex PCR, lists solely in-frame clones and lacks some. The sample shows some 180,000 clones, approximately 80% of them seen only once. Points from the study as a whole: Owing to their indistinguishability, certain V segments, notably TRBV6-2 and TRBV6-3, were excluded. With DRB1 most and HLA-C fewest, TCR association rates differed between HLA loci in a later analysis. CMV serostatus was the only recorded immune exposure for donors. There were 164 TCR beta chains listed as cytomegalovirus-associated.

Sequencing was performed on PBMCs. The chain joins TRBV30 to TRBJ2-1, with 7 bases fitting TRBD2. The TCR comes from a man aged 18 to 29 in good health and CMV-seronegative. DNA of the CDR3: TGTGCCTGGAGTGGGACTAGCTCCTACAATGAGCAGTTCTTC. Translating gives CAWSGTSSYNEQFF.